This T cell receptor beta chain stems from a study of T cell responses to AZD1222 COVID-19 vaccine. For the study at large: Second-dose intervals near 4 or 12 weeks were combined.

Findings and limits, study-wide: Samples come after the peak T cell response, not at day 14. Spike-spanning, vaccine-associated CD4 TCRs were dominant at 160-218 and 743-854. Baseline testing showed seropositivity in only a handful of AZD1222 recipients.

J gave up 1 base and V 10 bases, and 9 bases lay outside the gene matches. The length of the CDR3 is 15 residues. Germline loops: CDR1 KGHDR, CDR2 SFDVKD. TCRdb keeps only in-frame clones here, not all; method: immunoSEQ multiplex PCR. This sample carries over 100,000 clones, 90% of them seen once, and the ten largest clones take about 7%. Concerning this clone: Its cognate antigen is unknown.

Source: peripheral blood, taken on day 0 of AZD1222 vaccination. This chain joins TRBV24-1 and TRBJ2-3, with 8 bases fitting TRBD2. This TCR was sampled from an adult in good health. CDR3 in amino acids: CATIPSGFGTDTQYF. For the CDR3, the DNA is TGTGCCACTATCCCTAGCGGGTTCGGCACAGATACGCAGTATTTT.